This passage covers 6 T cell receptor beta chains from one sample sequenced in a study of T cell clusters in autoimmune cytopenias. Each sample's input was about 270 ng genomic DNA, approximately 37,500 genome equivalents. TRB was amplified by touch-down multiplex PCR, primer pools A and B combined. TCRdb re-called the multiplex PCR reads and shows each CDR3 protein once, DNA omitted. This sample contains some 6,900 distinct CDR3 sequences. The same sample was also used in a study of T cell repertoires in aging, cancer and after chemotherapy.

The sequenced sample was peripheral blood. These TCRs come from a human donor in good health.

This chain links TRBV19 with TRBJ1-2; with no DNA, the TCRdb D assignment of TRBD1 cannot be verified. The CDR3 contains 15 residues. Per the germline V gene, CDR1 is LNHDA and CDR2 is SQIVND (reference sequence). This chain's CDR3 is CASSIGGHFNYGYTF.

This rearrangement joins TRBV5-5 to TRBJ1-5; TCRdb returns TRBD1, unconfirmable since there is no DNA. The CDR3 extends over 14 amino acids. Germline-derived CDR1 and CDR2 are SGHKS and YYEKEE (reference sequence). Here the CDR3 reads CASSPGGGNQPQHF.

CDR3: CASRRAGYQETQYF. The V call is TRBV6-1, the J call TRBJ2-5; TCRdb's D call of TRBD2 is untestable without DNA. Germline values: CDR1 MNHNS, CDR2 SASEGT. This CDR3 has 14 residues.

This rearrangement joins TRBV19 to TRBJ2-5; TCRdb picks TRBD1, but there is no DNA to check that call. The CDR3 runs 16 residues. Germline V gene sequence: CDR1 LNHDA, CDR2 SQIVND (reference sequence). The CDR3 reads CASSRGDRGLQETQYF. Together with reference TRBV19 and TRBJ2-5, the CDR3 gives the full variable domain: DGGITQSPKYLFRKEGQNVTLSCEQNLNHDAMYWYRQDPGQGLRLIYYSQIVNDFQKGDIAEGYSVSREKKESFPLTVTSAQKNPTAFYLCASSRGDRGLQETQYFGPGTRLLVL.

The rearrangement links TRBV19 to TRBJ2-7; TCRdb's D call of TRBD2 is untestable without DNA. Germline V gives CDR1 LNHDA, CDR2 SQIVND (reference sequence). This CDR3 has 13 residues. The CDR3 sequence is CASSPGSIYEQYF.

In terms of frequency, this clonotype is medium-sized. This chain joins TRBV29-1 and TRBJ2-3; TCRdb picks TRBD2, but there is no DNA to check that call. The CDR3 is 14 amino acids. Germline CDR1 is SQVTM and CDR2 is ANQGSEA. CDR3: CSPGPAGGGDTQYF.